These 27 T cell receptor beta chains were all obtained from the same sample, sequenced in a study of response to subunit inactivated influenza vaccine. TCRdb reprocessed the RT-PCR reads via MiXCR and lists one record per CDR3 protein. This repertoire shows about 180,000 distinct CDR3 sequences, about 9% found once; its top ten account for around 9.9%. Sequences were derived from non-naive T cells sorted from PBMCs, sampled on the day of vaccination. These receptor sequences come from a man in his fifties or sixties who received an inactivated influenza vaccine.

This clonotype occurred a few times. This rearrangement joins TRBV5-1 to TRBJ2-2, with 10 bases that match TRBD1. V lost 4 bases to trimming and J lost 15 bases; unmatched junction nucleotides: 6. Germline V gene sequence: CDR1 SGHRS, CDR2 YFSETQ. The CDR3 runs 12 residues. CDR3 bases: TGCGCCAGCAGCGCCGACAGGGGGCTATTGTTTTTT. This encodes CASSADRGLLFF.

This clonotype was found a few times. The CDR3 coding sequence is TGTGCCAGCATAAATAGCGGGAGGGCGGGCGAGCAGTTCTTC. This gives the protein CASINSGRAGEQFF. The chain is built from TRBV6-2 or TRBV6-3 and TRBJ2-1; 11 nucleotides match TRBD2. V gave up 7 bases and J gave up 10 bases; unmatched junction bases: 9. The CDR3 consists of 14 residues. Germline V gene data show CDR1 as MNHEY and CDR2 as SVGEGT.

V gene TRBV3-1 combines with J gene TRBJ2-1; 8 nucleotides line up with TRBD2. The CDR3 has 18 residues. Trimming at V came to 6 bases and at J to 11 bases, leaving 24 bases not matched to a gene. Germline lookup yields CDR1 LGHDT and CDR2 YNNKEL (reference sequence). CDR3 loop: CASSFGPVGGRIPYKQFF. Here the CDR3 DNA reads TGTGCCAGCAGTTTCGGGCCTGTCGGCGGGAGGATACCCTACAAGCAGTTCTTC.

A few counts support this clonotype. The gene calls are TRBV5-1 and TRBJ2-7; 8 nucleotides align to TRBD2. The germline V gene has CDR1 SGHRS and CDR2 YFSETQ. The CDR3 has 14 amino acids. The J segment lost 2 bases and the V segment lost 5 bases, leaving 6 bases of the junction unmatched. DNA for the CDR3: TGCGCCAGCAGTAGCGGGAATGAGCCCTACGAGCAGTACTTC. Translated: CASSSGNEPYEQYF.

The chain joins TRBV12-3 or TRBV12-4 to TRBJ2-3; weak D call: TRBD1 (6 bases). The length of the CDR3 is 15 residues. The germline V and J ends were trimmed by 6 bases and 0 bases, with 13 bases remaining between them. The CDR3 here is CASSPQGLSTDTQYF. The CDR3 DNA reads TGTGCCAGCAGCCCACAGGGCCTTAGCACAGATACGCAGTATTTT.

The chain is built from TRBV5-1 and TRBJ1-1, with D unresolved. Looked up from germline, CDR1 is SGHRS and CDR2 is YFSETQ. Trimming removed 0 bases from V and 1 base from J, with 7 bases in between. The CDR3 consists of 14 residues. CDR3: CASSLDSPNTEAFF. CDR3 bases: TGCGCCAGCAGCTTGGACAGCCCGAACACTGAAGCTTTCTTT.

This clonotype was counted between two and nine times. V is TRBV7-2 and J is TRBJ2-1, with D maybe TRBD2 (6 bases). Germline CDR1 and CDR2: SGHTA and FQGNSA. The CDR3 consists of 17 residues. V lost 0 bases, J lost 0 bases, and 12 bases lay in between. The CDR3 DNA reads TGTGCCAGCAGCTTAGCGCTAGCGTCCCGCTCCTACAATGAGCAGTTCTTC. Translating gives CASSLALASRSYNEQFF.

The rearrangement uses TRBV7-2 and TRBJ1-2; TRBD1 might be the D (6 bases). The germline CDR1 and CDR2 sequences are SGHTA and FQGNSA. The CDR3 has 15 amino acids. Deletions cut 2 bases from V and 3 bases from J, with 13 bases between. Here the CDR3 DNA reads TGTGCCAGCAGCTTATCCGGGGGCGCGGACTATGGCTACACCTTC. It encodes CASSLSGGADYGYTF.

Ten or more counts support this clonotype. The chain couples TRBV20-1 to TRBJ1-2; D is undetermined. The CDR3 runs 10 residues. Trimming left V 3 bases short and J 8 bases short, with 7 bases between. The germline gives CDR1 DFQATT, CDR2 SNEGSKA (reference sequence). This CDR3 reads CSASTSGYTF. The CDR3 DNA follows: TGCAGTGCTAGTACTTCCGGCTACACCTTC.

V is TRBV7-2 and J is TRBJ1-4, with D maybe TRBD1 (6 bases). V lost 4 bases and J lost 3, with 12 bases in between. This CDR3 has 15 residues. Per the germline V gene, CDR1 is SGHTA and CDR2 is FQGNSA. For the CDR3, the DNA is TGTGCCAGCAGCTCTAACACAGGGTCTAATGAAAAACTGTTTTTT. This gives the protein CASSSNTGSNEKLFF.

This clonotype was recorded many times. The chain links TRBV2 to TRBJ2-3, with D uncertain. Per germline, CDR1 SNHLY and CDR2 FYNNEI. V lost 9 bases and J 2 bases, leaving 6 bases between the germline ends. There are 11 residues in the CDR3. The CDR3, as DNA: TGTGCCAGTTCGAACACAGATACGCAGTATTTT. This translates into CASSNTDTQYF.

In its sample, this clonotype was seen a few times. The V gene is TRBV9, the J gene TRBJ2-5; tentatively, D is TRBD2 (5 bases). Between the trimmed V and J ends, which lost 1 base and 3 bases, there was a span of 16 bases. Looked up from germline, CDR1 is SGDLS and CDR2 is YYNGEE. The length of the CDR3 is 16 residues. CDR3 sequence: CASSVSAALSKETQYF. The CDR3 nucleotides read TGTGCCAGCAGCGTATCAGCGGCCCTAAGCAAAGAGACCCAGTACTTC.

This clonotype has ten or more counts. This chain joins TRBV11-2 and TRBJ2-3, with D maybe TRBD2 (6 bases). From germline, CDR1 is SGHAT and CDR2 FQNNGV. The CDR3 is made up of 16 amino acids. Trimming left V 2 bases short and J 7 bases short, with 19 bases between. The DNA for the CDR3 is TGTGCCAGCAGCTTATTCGGGGGACTCCCGGGGAATACGCAGTATTTT. This gives the protein CASSLFGGLPGNTQYF.

Many counts were recorded for this clonotype. This chain connects TRBV12-3 or TRBV12-4 to TRBJ1-4; TRBD1 is a possible D gene (6 bases). The V end was cut by 3 bases, the J end by 5 bases, with 16 bases between. This CDR3 has 16 residues. CDR3 bases: TGTGCCAGCAGTTTGGGACAAGTAACCAAGAATGAAAAACTGTTTTTT. It is translated as CASSLGQVTKNEKLFF.

Concerning this clonotype: This may arise from a read error, as a much more abundant clone is one base away. The V gene is TRBV21-1, the J gene TRBJ1-1. TRBV21-1 is described as a pseudogene. This CDR3 contains 11 residues. CDR3 loop: CASSVGTEAFF. CDR3 in DNA: TGTGCCAGCAGCGTAGGCACTGAAGCTTTCTTT.

As concerns this clonotype: This CDR3 is missing its conserved last phenylalanine or tryptophan, likely due to a read error. The genes are TRBV27 and TRBJ2-5; D is unresolved. The CDR3 is made up of 10 amino acids. V shed 3 bases and J shed 8 bases, with 4 bases lying between them. The germline CDR1 and CDR2 sequences are MNHEY and SMNVEV (reference sequence). CDR3 protein: CASSLGTQYL. The CDR3, as DNA: TGTGCCAGCAGTTTGGGAACCCAGTACTTA.

Comment on this clonotype: A much more abundant neighbour one base away suggests this may be a read error. The chain is built from TRBV15 and TRBJ1-2; tentative D call: TRBD1 (5 bases). Deletions cut 2 bases from V and 4 bases from J, with 14 bases between. The CDR3 length is 15 residues. Germline-derived CDR1 and CDR2 are LNHNV and YYDKDF (reference sequence). The CDR3 coding sequence is TGTGCCACCAGCAGATTGAATAGGGGAGGCTATGGCTACACCTTC. Its translation: CATSRLNRGGYGYTF.

In its sample, this clonotype was seen a few times. The V and J genes are TRBV20-1 and TRBJ1-2; the D gene is possibly TRBD1 (6 bases). CDR1 and CDR2 from the germline V gene are DFQATT and SNEGSKA (reference sequence). The CDR3 sequence is 14 residues long. V gave up 3 bases and J gave up 4 bases, with 15 bases separating them. The chain's CDR3 is CSASRRGGGYGYTF. The DNA for the CDR3 is TGCAGTGCTAGCCGCAGGGGAGGGGGCTATGGCTACACCTTC.

This chain connects TRBV6-5 to TRBJ1-1; no firm D call. From germline, CDR1 is MNHEY and CDR2 SVGAGI. This CDR3 contains 14 residues. The V and J ends lost 0 bases and 5 bases respectively, with 10 bases between them. CDR3 coding DNA: TGTGCCAGCAGTTACTCTTTGAGGTGGACTGAAGCTTTCTTT. It yields the protein CASSYSLRWTEAFF.

This clonotype has a count of ten or more. The genes are TRBV7-9 and TRBJ1-2, with a possible D match to TRBD1 (6 bases). Germline V lookup: CDR1 SEHNR, CDR2 FQNEAQ (reference sequence). Trimming cost V 4 bases and J 4 bases, with 13 bases left between them. The CDR3 is 14 residues long. The CDR3 here is CASSSDGQLYGYTF. The DNA of the CDR3 is TGTGCCAGCAGCTCTGACGGACAGCTCTATGGCTACACCTTC.

The chain joins TRBV4-3 to TRBJ2-5; D is uncertain. The V gene lost 1 base and the J gene lost 2 bases, with 8 bases spanning the gap. Germline CDR1 LGHNA, CDR2 YSLEER. The CDR3 covers 14 residues. CDR3 region: CASSQGHMQETQYF. The CDR3 DNA reads as TGCGCCAGCAGCCAAGGACATATGCAAGAGACCCAGTACTTC.

This clonotype was detected only a few times. The V and J genes are TRBV5-1 and TRBJ1-1; 8 nucleotides match TRBD1. The length of the CDR3 is 13 residues. With 2 bases clipped from V and 10 bases from J, the junction kept 7 bases outside the gene matches. CDR1 is SGHRS and CDR2 is YFSETQ in the germline V gene. CDR3 loop: CASSLGTGGSAFF. The CDR3 coding sequence is TGCGCCAGCAGCTTAGGGACAGGTGGGTCAGCTTTCTTT. The variable domain in full, completed from reference TRBV5-1 and TRBJ1-1, reads KAGVTQTPRYLIKTRGQQVTLSCSPISGHRSVSWYQQTPGQGLQFLFEYFSETQRNKGNFPGRFSGRQFSNSRSEMNVSTLELGDSALYLCASSLGTGGSAFFGQGTRLTVV.

This clonotype appeared a few times. Here the CDR3 reads CASSPPYGQQYF. CDR3 in DNA: TGTGCCAGCAGCCCCCCTTACGGACAGCAGTACTTC. The chain employs TRBV3-1 and TRBJ2-7; D is ambiguous. The CDR3 runs to 12 residues. Germline values: CDR1 LGHDT, CDR2 YNNKEL (reference sequence). Deletions cut 4 bases from V and 8 bases from J, with 12 bases between.

A word on this clonotype: This may be a read error: a much more frequent sequence differs by one nucleotide. The chain carries TRBV12-3 or TRBV12-4 and TRBJ1-1; possibly TRBD1 for D (6 bases). Trimming stripped 4 bases from V and 3 bases from J, with 12 bases between. This CDR3 region has 14 residues. The CDR3 region is CASSSLGADTEAFF. CDR3 bases: TGTGCCAGCAGTTCCTTGGGGGCAGACACTGAAGCTTTCTTT.

This sequence joins TRBV7-8 and TRBJ2-2, with TRBD2 as a possible D gene (6 bases). In germline, CDR1 is SGHVS, CDR2 FQNEAQ. There are 14 residues in the CDR3. The V end lost 6 bases, the J end lost 5 bases, and 13 bases lay between the germline ends. CDR3 loop: CASSPGSGTGELFF. In DNA, the CDR3 is TGTGCCAGCAGTCCCGGGAGTGGAACCGGGGAGCTGTTTTTT.

The chain couples TRBV4-1 to TRBJ2-7; no definite D call. Trimming shortened V by 3 bases and J by 3 bases, and 15 bases separated the two germline ends. Germline CDR1 reads MGHRA; CDR2 reads YSYEKL. CDR3 length: 15 amino acids. The CDR3 here is CASSQSGSMDYEQYF. CDR3 in DNA: TGCGCCAGCAGCCAGTCAGGTTCCATGGACTACGAGCAGTACTTC.

This clonotype was seen at least ten times. The CDR3 reads CASSQDLGRRSGELFF. Written as DNA, the CDR3 is TGTGCCAGCAGCCAAGATCTTGGGCGGAGGTCCGGGGAGCTGTTTTTT. The chain links TRBV4-2 to TRBJ2-2; tentative D call: TRBD2 (5 bases). There are 16 residues in the CDR3. V lost 0 bases, J lost 6 bases, and 14 bases lay in between. Germline V gene sequence: CDR1 LGHNA, CDR2 YNFKEQ.